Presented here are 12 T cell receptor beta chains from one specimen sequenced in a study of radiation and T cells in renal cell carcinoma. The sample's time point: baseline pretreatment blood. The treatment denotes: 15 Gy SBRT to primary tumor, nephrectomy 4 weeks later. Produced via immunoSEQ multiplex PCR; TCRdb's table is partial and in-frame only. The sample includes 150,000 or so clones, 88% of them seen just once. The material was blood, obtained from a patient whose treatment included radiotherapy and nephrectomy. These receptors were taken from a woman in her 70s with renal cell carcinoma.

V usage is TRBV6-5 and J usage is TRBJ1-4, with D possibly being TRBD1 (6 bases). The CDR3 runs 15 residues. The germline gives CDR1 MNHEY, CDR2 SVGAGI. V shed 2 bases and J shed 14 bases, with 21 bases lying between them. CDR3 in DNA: TGTGCCAGCAGTTACGGGGGTTTGACTGGGGACAAGCTGTTTTTT. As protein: CASSYGGLTGDKLFF.

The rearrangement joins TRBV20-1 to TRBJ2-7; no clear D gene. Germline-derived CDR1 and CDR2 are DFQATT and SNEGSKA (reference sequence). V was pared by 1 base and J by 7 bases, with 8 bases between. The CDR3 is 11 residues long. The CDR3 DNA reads TGCAGTGCTAGAGGGGTCGGGGAGCAGTACTTC. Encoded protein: CSARGVGEQYF.

In DNA form, the CDR3 reads TGTGCCAGTGGGGGGAGGGTATGGAACACTGAAGCTTTCTTT. Its translation is CASGGRVWNTEAFF. The chain recombines TRBV13 with TRBJ1-1, with a weak D call TRBD1 (5 bases). The CDR3 totals 14 residues. CDR1 is PRHDT, CDR2 FYEKMQ, per germline (reference sequence). Trimming stripped 9 bases from V and 1 base from J, with 15 bases between.

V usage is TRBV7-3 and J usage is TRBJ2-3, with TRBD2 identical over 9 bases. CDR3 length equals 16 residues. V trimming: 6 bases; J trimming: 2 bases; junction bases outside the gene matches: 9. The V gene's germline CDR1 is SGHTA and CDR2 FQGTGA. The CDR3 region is CASSSLAGISTDTQYF. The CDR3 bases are TGTGCCAGCAGTTCCCTAGCGGGGATATCCACAGATACGCAGTATTTT.

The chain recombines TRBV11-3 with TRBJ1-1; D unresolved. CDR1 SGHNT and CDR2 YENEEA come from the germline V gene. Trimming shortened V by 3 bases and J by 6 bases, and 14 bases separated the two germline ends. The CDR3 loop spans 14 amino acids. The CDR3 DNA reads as TGTGCCAGCAGCTTGGGAGGGAGGTCGGCTGAAGCTTTCTTT. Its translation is CASSLGGRSAEAFF.

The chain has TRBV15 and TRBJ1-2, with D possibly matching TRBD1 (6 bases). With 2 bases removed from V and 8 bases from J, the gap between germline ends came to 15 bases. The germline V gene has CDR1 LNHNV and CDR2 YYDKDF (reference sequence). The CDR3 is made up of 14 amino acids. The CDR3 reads CATSRLPTGPGYTF. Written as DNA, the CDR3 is TGTGCCACCAGCAGACTCCCCACAGGGCCCGGCTACACCTTC.

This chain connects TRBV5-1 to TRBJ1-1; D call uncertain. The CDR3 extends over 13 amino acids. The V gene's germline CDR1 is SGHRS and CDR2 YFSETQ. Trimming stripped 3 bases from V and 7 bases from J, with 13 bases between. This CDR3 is CASSSWTADEAFF. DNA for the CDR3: TGCGCCAGCAGCTCTTGGACGGCCGATGAAGCTTTCTTT.

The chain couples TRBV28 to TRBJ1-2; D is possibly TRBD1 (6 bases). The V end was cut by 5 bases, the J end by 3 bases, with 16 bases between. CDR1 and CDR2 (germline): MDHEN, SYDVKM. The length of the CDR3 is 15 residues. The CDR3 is CASSPSSTGYYGYTF. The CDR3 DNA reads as TGTGCCAGCAGTCCATCCTCGACAGGATACTATGGCTACACCTTC.

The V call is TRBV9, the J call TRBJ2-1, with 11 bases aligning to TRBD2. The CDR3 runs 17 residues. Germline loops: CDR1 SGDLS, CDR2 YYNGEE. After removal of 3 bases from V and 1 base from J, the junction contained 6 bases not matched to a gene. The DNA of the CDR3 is TGTGCCAGCAGCGCCTCCCGACTAGCGGGGTCCTACAATGAGCAGTTCTTC. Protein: CASSASRLAGSYNEQFF.

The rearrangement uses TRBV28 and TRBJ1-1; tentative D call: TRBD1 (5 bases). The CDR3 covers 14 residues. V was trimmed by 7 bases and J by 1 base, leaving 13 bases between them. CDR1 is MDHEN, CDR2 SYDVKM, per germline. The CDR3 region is CASTSGAANTEAFF. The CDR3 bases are TGTGCCAGCACCTCCGGGGCAGCGAACACTGAAGCTTTCTTT.

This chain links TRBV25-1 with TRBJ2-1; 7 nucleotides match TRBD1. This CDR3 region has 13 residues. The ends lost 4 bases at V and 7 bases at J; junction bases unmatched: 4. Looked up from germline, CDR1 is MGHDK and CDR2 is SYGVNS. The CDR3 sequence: CASSVQGVNEQFF. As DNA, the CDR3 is TGTGCCAGCAGTGTGCAGGGGGTTAATGAGCAGTTCTTC. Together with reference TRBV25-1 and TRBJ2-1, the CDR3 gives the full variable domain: EADIYQTPRYLVIGTGKKITLECSQTMGHDKMYWYQQDPGMELHLIHYSYGVNSTEKGDLSSESTVSRIRTEHFPLTLESARPSHTSQYLCASSVQGVNEQFFGPGTRLTVL.

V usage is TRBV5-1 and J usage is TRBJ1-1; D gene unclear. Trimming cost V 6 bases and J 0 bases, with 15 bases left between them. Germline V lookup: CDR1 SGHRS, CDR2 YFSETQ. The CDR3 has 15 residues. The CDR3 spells CASIRSDRVNTEAFF. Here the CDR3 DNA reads TGCGCCAGCATTAGGTCCGACCGGGTGAACACTGAAGCTTTCTTT.